The T cell receptor beta chain under discussion was sequenced for a study of cytotoxic CD8 clonotypes in ibrutinib-treated CLL (dated by TCRdb to about 2021). For the wider study: The cohort had ten to twelve relapsed/refractory and roughly 14 treatment-naive patients; roughly 17 were IGHV unmutated. Response samples were obtained after a median of 12 months of treatment, with a range of roughly 6 to 36 months. Longitudinal samples were obtainable from about 30% of the roughly 90 participants in the trial. Partial responses were observed in around 25 patients and complete responses in 2; after a median follow-up of about 69 months, remission was maintained in 15 or so patients and progression was observed in about twelve. Samples averaged 255,043 productive templates and approximately 100,000 productive rearrangements. Every remission and progressive disease sample was obtained while ibrutinib was still being received by the patients. Cryopreserved peripheral blood mononuclear cells were obtained before treatment, at response, and at either sustained remission or disease progression. The investigation overall reported the following: Baseline clonality was found to be higher than that of age-matched healthy donors and was strongly correlated with circulating CD8+ T-cell counts. Sustained-remission and progressing patients did not have matched sampling times, and lymph node repertoires were not examined. An increase in clonality was observed at ibrutinib response, with clonality remaining stable during sustained remission and falling back toward baseline at progression. Public clonotypes were rare and either shrank or stayed stable during treatment, and the rise in clonality at ibrutinib response reflected expansion of private clonotypes.

The label giving this sample's time point can be read as: 12 months on ibrutinib. For TCR beta library preparation, approximately 2 micrograms of genomic DNA were isolated from cryopreserved PBMCs. Longitudinal blood samples from CLL patients receiving ibrutinib monotherapy were subjected to high-throughput TCR beta sequencing. The patients took part in an open-label, single-center phase 2 trial of ibrutinib monotherapy. The V and J ends are trimmed by 5 bases and 8 bases, leaving 16 bases between them. The CDR3, cysteine through phenylalanine, is 14 amino acids long. The DNA shown is the 42-base CDR3, in frame from base 1. Per the germline V gene (reference sequence), SEHNR is the CDR1 and FQNEAQ is the CDR2. The goal of deep resolution MiSeq sequencing was a depth between 1 in 1 million and 1 in 200,000 T cells, and coverage averaged 10x per clonotype. TCR beta libraries were generated with the immunoSEQ hsTCRB Kit. The authors' pipeline ran thus. The data were analyzed with ImmunoSEQ Analyzer and ImmunoSEQ Data Assistant, and V, D and J gene assignments followed IMGT definitions. Clonality, with values ranging from 0 to 1, was calculated as one minus the normalized Shannon entropy of productive rearrangement frequencies. Public clonotype analysis was restricted to overrepresented clonotypes comprising at least 0.05% of each patient's repertoire. Some 14 age-matched healthy donor repertoires from immuneACCESS served as clonality controls. TCRdb took this table from immuneACCESS and kept in-frame rearrangements with V and J called. Such tables lack part of the clones; where checked against another copy, unresolved V genes explain under half of the gap, and the rest is unexplained. The V and J calls and the clone size are those of that table, but D and trimming were determined from the DNA. The table for this sample lists about 130,000 clones; approximately 81% of them were counted only once. The ten largest clones take up 9.5% to 15% of the sample.

Concerning this clone itself: The antigen this receptor binds is unknown. Base qualities are not at hand, and no much larger clone is one base apart.

This chain is built from TRBV7-9 and TRBJ2-4, with TRBD2 tentatively as D gene (6 bases match). Sequenced material: PBMCs, taken after 12 months of ibrutinib treatment. The origin of this receptor is a human donor with chronic lymphocytic leukemia. The nucleotides read TGTGCCAGCAGCCCAGCGGGTAATGCAGACATTCAGTACTTC. Its coded protein is CASSPAGNADIQYF.